This T cell receptor beta chain came from a study of blood T cell repertoires in COVID-19. Study-level background: The origin of the acute and convalescent COVID-19 samples was the United States, Italy and Spain.

Generated by immunoSEQ multiplex PCR, the TCRdb table keeps only in-frame clones and is missing some. The table lists about 86,000 clones, roughly 90% of them singletons. The CDR3 consists of 12 residues. The trim removed 7 bases at V and 5 bases at J, leaving 2 bases unmatched. The V gene's germline CDR1 is SNHLY and CDR2 FYNNEI. Material for sequencing was PBMCs or T cells enriched from blood (not recorded which). The V gene is TRBV2, the J gene TRBJ2-5; 9 nucleotides agree with TRBD1. The TCR comes from a woman aged 50 to 60 with acute COVID-19. Here the CDR3 reads CASKDRGETQYF. Written as DNA, the CDR3 is TGTGCCAGCAAAGACAGGGGGGAGACCCAGTACTTC.